Shown below are 29 T cell receptor beta chains from a single sample sequenced in a study of control samples from healthy donors and cancer patients. Generated by immunoSEQ multiplex PCR, the TCRdb table keeps only in-frame clones and is missing some. The data show some 150,000 clones, about 94% seen once. Sample: blood. The receptor set was obtained from a man between 35 and 55 years old in good health.

The chain joins TRBV5-1 to TRBJ1-1; the match to TRBD1 covers 10 bases. The V gene's germline CDR1 is SGHRS and CDR2 YFSETQ. V dropped 0 bases and J dropped 1; count of bases not matched to a gene: 6. The CDR3 contains 17 residues. Here the CDR3 reads CASSLVRTGGRNTEAFF. The CDR3 coding sequence is TGCGCCAGCAGCTTGGTACGGACAGGGGGTCGGAACACTGAAGCTTTCTTT.

The rearrangement uses TRBV3-1 (or the pseudogene TRBV3-2) and TRBJ1-2, with D perhaps matching TRBD1 (6 bases). Germline V gives CDR1 LGHDT, CDR2 YNNKEL (reference sequence). The CDR3 extends over 14 amino acids. Deletions cut 4 bases from V and 2 bases from J, with 11 bases between. CDR3 nucleotides: TGTGCCAGCAGCCCCCGCCAGGGGAACTATGGCTACACCTTC. This sequence encodes CASSPRQGNYGYTF.

The chain joins TRBV6-5 to TRBJ2-2, with 7 bases that match TRBD1. The germline V gene encodes CDR1 MNHEY and CDR2 SVGAGI. With V trimmed by 6 bases and J by 12 bases, 7 bases remained unmatched. This CDR3 has 12 amino acids. In DNA form, the CDR3 reads TGTGCCAGCAGGCCTCGACAGGGCAAGCTGTTTTTT. It encodes CASRPRQGKLFF.

This rearrangement joins TRBV9 to TRBJ1-1, with TRBD1 matching over 7 bases. Looked up from germline, CDR1 is SGDLS and CDR2 is YYNGEE. The junction had 3 bases not matched to a gene; V was cut back by 4 bases and J by 3 bases. The length of the CDR3 is 13 residues. CDR3: CASSSRGYTEAFF. The CDR3 DNA sequence: TGTGCCAGCAGCAGCAGGGGGTACACTGAAGCTTTCTTT.

CDR3 bases: TGTGCCAGTAGTAAACTAGATTCAGGGGCCAACGTCCTGACTTTC. This gives the protein CASSKLDSGANVLTF. V gene TRBV19 combines with J gene TRBJ2-6; D may be TRBD2 (5 bases). In germline, CDR1 is LNHDA, CDR2 SQIVND (reference sequence). Between the trimmed V and J ends, which lost 4 bases and 4 bases, there was a span of 11 bases. The CDR3 runs 15 residues.

V and J are TRBV5-1 and TRBJ1-1; 7 bases are shared with TRBD1. The CDR3 contains 15 residues. The V gene's germline CDR1 is SGHRS and CDR2 YFSETQ. V was clipped by 4 bases and J by 1 base; unmatched bases: 7. DNA of the CDR3: TGCGCCAGCAGCCCGTGGGCAGGGGGGAACACTGAAGCTTTCTTT. Translating it yields CASSPWAGGNTEAFF.

The chain links TRBV21-1 to TRBJ1-1. TRBV21-1 is recorded as a pseudogene. This CDR3 region has 17 residues. The CDR3 DNA reads TGTGCCAGCAGCAAAAGGGACTTCCTGATCGCGAACACTGAAGCTTTCTTT. Translated, it gives CASSKRDFLIANTEAFF.

The rearrangement joins TRBV19 to TRBJ2-1; 9 bases fit TRBD2. CDR1 is LNHDA, CDR2 SQIVND, per germline (reference sequence). CDR3 size: 14 residues. Trimming at V came to 5 bases and at J to 8 bases, leaving 7 bases not matched to a gene. CDR3 nucleotide sequence: TGTGCCAGTAGTCCTCTCGGGACTAGCTATGAGCAGTTCTTC. It is translated as CASSPLGTSYEQFF. The whole variable domain, remainder taken from reference TRBV19 and TRBJ2-1, is DGGITQSPKYLFRKEGQNVTLSCEQNLNHDAMYWYRQDPGQGLRLIYYSQIVNDFQKGDIAEGYSVSREKKESFPLTVTSAQKNPTAFYLCASSPLGTSYEQFFGPGTRLTVL.

The chain is built from TRBV9 and TRBJ2-2; D remains ambiguous. This CDR3 has 16 amino acids. Per germline, CDR1 SGDLS and CDR2 YYNGEE. With 4 bases removed from V and 0 bases from J, the gap between germline ends came to 13 bases. The CDR3 loop reads CASSPARNANTGELFF. CDR3 nucleotides: TGTGCCAGCAGCCCAGCGCGAAACGCGAACACCGGGGAGCTGTTTTTT.

The V and J genes are TRBV6-5 and TRBJ2-1, with D uncertain. CDR1 MNHEY and CDR2 SVGAGI come from the germline V gene. Trimming left V 8 bases short and J 7 bases short, with 12 bases between. The CDR3 has 12 amino acids. The CDR3 bases are TGTGCCAGCGGAAGAAGGTGGAATGAGCAGTTCTTC. Its protein product is CASGRRWNEQFF.

This rearrangement joins TRBV13 to TRBJ1-1; 7 bases are a match to TRBD1. CDR1 PRHDT and CDR2 FYEKMQ come from the germline V gene (reference sequence). Trimming took 1 base from V and 12 from J; bases not matched to a gene: 17. The length of the CDR3 is 16 residues. The CDR3 region is CASSLDDPDRVEGTFF. The CDR3 coding sequence is TGTGCCAGCAGCTTAGATGACCCAGACAGGGTAGAGGGAACTTTCTTT. Filled out from reference TRBV13 and TRBJ1-1, the complete variable domain reads AAGVIQSPRHLIKEKRETATLKCYPIPRHDTVYWYQQGPGQDPQFLISFYEKMQSDKGSIPDRFSAQQFSDYHSELNMSSLELGDSALYFCASSLDDPDRVEGTFFGQGTRLTVV.

This clone was seen only once. The chain joins TRBV6-5 to TRBJ2-7; possibly TRBD1 or TRBD2 for D (6 bases each). From germline, CDR1 is MNHEY and CDR2 SVGAGI. The CDR3 runs 14 residues. V dropped 7 bases and J dropped 4 bases, with 17 bases sitting between them. The CDR3, as DNA: TGTGCCAGCACCCTTTCCCGGGGGCTTTACGAGCAGTACTTC. Encoded protein: CASTLSRGLYEQYF.

The chain couples TRBV19 to TRBJ2-7; weak D call: TRBD2 (5 bases). This CDR3 has 13 residues. CDR1 and CDR2 (germline): LNHDA, SQIVND (reference sequence). With 4 bases removed from V and 3 bases from J, the gap between germline ends came to 10 bases. The CDR3 loop reads CASSNARGYEQYF. The CDR3, as DNA: TGTGCCAGTAGTAACGCCCGGGGCTACGAGCAGTACTTC.

In its sample, this clone was seen a few times. V is TRBV7-2 and J is TRBJ2-7, with D unresolved. Germline V gene data show CDR1 as SGHTA and CDR2 as FQGNSA. The CDR3 totals 13 residues. V lost 3 bases, J lost 3 bases, and 9 bases lay in between. The CDR3 loop is CASSLGRDYEQYF. The DNA of the CDR3 is TGTGCCAGCAGCTTGGGCAGAGACTACGAGCAGTACTTC.

The chain uses TRBV5-4 and TRBJ1-5; D gene uncertain. V lost 0 bases and J lost 6, with 4 bases in between. The CDR3 covers 12 residues. Germline loops: CDR1 SGHNT, CDR2 YYREEE (reference sequence). The CDR3 coding sequence is TGTGCCAGCAGCTTGGAGGGTCAGCCCCAGCATTTT. This sequence encodes CASSLEGQPQHF. The entire variable domain, with the rest obtained from reference TRBV5-4 and TRBJ1-5, is as follows: ETGVTQSPTHLIKTRGQQVTLRCSSQSGHNTVSWYQQALGQGPQFIFQYYREEENGRGNFPPRFSGLQFPNYSSELNVNALELDDSALYLCASSLEGQPQHFGDGTRLSIL.

The gene calls are TRBV7-2 and TRBJ1-3; unclear D gene. CDR1 is SGHTA and CDR2 is FQGNSA in the germline V gene. This CDR3 is 14 amino acids long. Between the trimmed V and J ends, which lost 0 bases and 2 bases, there was a span of 5 bases. The CDR3 is CASSLAVAGNTIYF. The CDR3, as DNA: TGTGCCAGCAGCTTAGCGGTGGCTGGAAACACCATATATTTT.

J is TRBJ1-5 and V is TRBV24-1; perhaps TRBD1 as D (5 bases). V was cut by 3 bases and J by 1 base, with 12 bases left in between. The CDR3 spans 16 residues. Germline V CDR1 and CDR2: KGHDR, SFDVKD. CDR3 in amino acids: CATSDTRGDSNQPQHF. DNA of the CDR3: TGTGCCACCAGTGATACCCGGGGGGACAGCAATCAGCCCCAGCATTTT.

This rearrangement joins TRBV2 to TRBJ1-1; 8 positions match TRBD1. There are 16 residues in the CDR3. Germline CDR1 and CDR2: SNHLY and FYNNEI. CDR3 in DNA: TGTGCGGTTGAAGCCAGGACAGGGATCATGAACACTGAAGCTTTCTTT. The encoded protein is CAVEARTGIMNTEAFF.

V and J are TRBV24-1 and TRBJ2-3; TRBD2 might be the D (6 bases). There are 13 residues in the CDR3. The germline CDR1 and CDR2 sequences are KGHDR and SFDVKD. Trimming shortened V by 2 bases and J by 8 bases, and 10 bases separated the two germline ends. For the CDR3, the DNA is TGTGCCACCAGTGATTCGGGACTCGGTACGCAGTATTTT. Amino acid sequence: CATSDSGLGTQYF.

The chain has TRBV5-1 and TRBJ1-1; D is ambiguous. CDR1 is SGHRS and CDR2 is YFSETQ in the germline V gene. Trimming took 0 bases from V and 1 from J, leaving 10 bases between them. The CDR3 runs to 15 residues. The DNA of the CDR3 is TGCGCCAGCAGCTTGGTCGGTAACTCGAACACTGAAGCTTTCTTT. It translates to CASSLVGNSNTEAFF.

The gene calls are TRBV11-3 and TRBJ1-1; D is ambiguous. Germline CDR1 is SGHNT and CDR2 is YENEEA. The length of the CDR3 is 15 residues. Trimming pared 0 bases from V and 1 base from J, leaving 9 bases between. The CDR3 DNA reads TGTGCCAGCAGCTTAGACGGTCGGGCGAACACTGAAGCTTTCTTT. This codes for CASSLDGRANTEAFF.

This chain links TRBV2 with TRBJ1-1; perhaps TRBD1 as D (5 bases). Per germline, CDR1 SNHLY and CDR2 FYNNEI. V was clipped by 6 bases and J by 5 bases, with 10 bases between them. The CDR3 spans 12 residues. This chain's CDR3 is CASSLRGTEAFF. The CDR3 nucleotides read TGTGCCAGCAGCCTGAGGGGAACTGAAGCTTTCTTT.

J is TRBJ2-3 and V is TRBV6-5, with TRBD2 matching 8 bases. Germline V gene data show CDR1 as MNHEY and CDR2 as SVGAGI. This CDR3 has 15 amino acids. The V segment lost 7 bases and the J segment 3 bases; nucleotides outside the gene matches: 9. DNA for the CDR3: TGTGCCAGCACTGGGGCGGGGGGTACGACAGATACGCAGTATTTT. Its protein product is CASTGAGGTTDTQYF.

The V call is TRBV15, the J call TRBJ1-2, with no clear D. The CDR3 covers 12 residues. The V and J ends lost 1 base and 7 bases respectively, with 7 bases between them. Germline CDR1 and CDR2: LNHNV and YYDKDF (reference sequence). CDR3 sequence (DNA): TGTGCCACCAGCAGAGGGCAGGTTGGCTACACCTTC. It yields the protein CATSRGQVGYTF.

The chain uses TRBV24-1 and TRBJ1-5; TRBD1 aligns across 7 bases. Germline V gives CDR1 KGHDR, CDR2 SFDVKD. V lost 5 bases to trimming and J lost 3 bases; unmatched junction nucleotides: 6. There are 15 residues in the CDR3. The CDR3 nucleotides are TGTGCCACCAGTGCCCCGGGGACAGACAATCAGCCCCAGCATTTT. Translated: CATSAPGTDNQPQHF.

This chain links TRBV11-2 with TRBJ2-4; 8 nucleotides match TRBD2. The CDR3 sequence is 11 residues long. V shed 5 bases, J shed 16 bases, and the junction held 7 bases outside the gene matches. Per germline, CDR1 SGHAT and CDR2 FQNNGV. CDR3 sequence (DNA): TGTGCCAGCAGCCCGGGACTAGGAGTATACTTC. Protein: CASSPGLGVYF.

The chain has TRBV9 and TRBJ2-3, with D perhaps being TRBD1 or TRBD2 (5 bases each). V lost 2 bases, J lost 2 bases, and 12 bases lay in between. The CDR3 length is 15 residues. The germline gives CDR1 SGDLS, CDR2 YYNGEE. The CDR3 protein is CASSVGRAHTDTQYF. The CDR3 DNA reads TGTGCCAGCAGCGTGGGGCGGGCTCACACAGATACGCAGTATTTT.

This sequence joins TRBV7-9 and TRBJ2-3; D could derive from TRBD1 or TRBD2 (6 bases each). There are 16 residues in the CDR3. Trimming shortened V by 2 bases and J by 6 bases, and 18 bases separated the two germline ends. The germline gives CDR1 SEHNR, CDR2 FQNEAQ (reference sequence). In DNA, the CDR3 is TGTGCCAGCAGCTTACGAGTGGGGGGCCTCACTGATACGCAGTATTTT. It translates to CASSLRVGGLTDTQYF.

This sequence joins TRBV19 and TRBJ1-6; tentative D call: TRBD1 (6 bases). Between the trimmed V and J ends, which lost 1 base and 10 bases, there was a span of 8 bases. Per germline, CDR1 LNHDA and CDR2 SQIVND (reference sequence). This CDR3 has 13 residues. CDR3 amino acids: CASSIVRGSPLHF. The DNA of the CDR3 is TGTGCCAGTAGTATAGTAAGGGGGTCACCCCTCCACTTT.